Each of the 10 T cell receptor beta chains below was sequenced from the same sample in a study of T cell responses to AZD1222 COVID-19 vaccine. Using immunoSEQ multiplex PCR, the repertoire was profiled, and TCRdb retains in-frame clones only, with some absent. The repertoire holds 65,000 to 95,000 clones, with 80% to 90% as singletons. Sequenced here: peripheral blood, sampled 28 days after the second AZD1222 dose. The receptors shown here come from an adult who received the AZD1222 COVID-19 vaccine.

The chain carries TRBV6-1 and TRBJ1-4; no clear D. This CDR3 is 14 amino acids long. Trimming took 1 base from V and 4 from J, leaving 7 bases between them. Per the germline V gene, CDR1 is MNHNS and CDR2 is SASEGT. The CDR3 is CASSEEGYNEKLFF. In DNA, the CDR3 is TGTGCCAGCAGTGAAGAGGGCTATAATGAAAAACTGTTTTTT.

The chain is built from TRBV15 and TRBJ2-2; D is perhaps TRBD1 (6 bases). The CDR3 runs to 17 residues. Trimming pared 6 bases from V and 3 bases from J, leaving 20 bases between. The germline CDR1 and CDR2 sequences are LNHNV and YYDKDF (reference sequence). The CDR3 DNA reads TGTGCCACCAGTCCGCCCCAAAGGACAGAATACACCGGGGAGCTGTTTTTT. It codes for CATSPPQRTEYTGELFF. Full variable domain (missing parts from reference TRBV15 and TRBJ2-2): DAMVIQNPRYQVTQFGKPVTLSCSQTLNHNVMYWYQQKSSQAPKLLFHYYDKDFNNEADTPDNFQSRRPNTSFCFLDIRSPGLGDTAMYLCATSPPQRTEYTGELFFGEGSRLTVL.

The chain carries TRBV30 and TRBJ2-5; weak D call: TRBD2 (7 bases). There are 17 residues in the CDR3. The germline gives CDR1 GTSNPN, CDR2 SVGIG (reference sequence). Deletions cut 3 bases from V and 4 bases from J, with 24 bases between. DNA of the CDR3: TGTGCCTGGAGGACCCCTTCGGGGGGCGGTCGTGGAGAGACCCAGTACTTC. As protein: CAWRTPSGGGRGETQYF.

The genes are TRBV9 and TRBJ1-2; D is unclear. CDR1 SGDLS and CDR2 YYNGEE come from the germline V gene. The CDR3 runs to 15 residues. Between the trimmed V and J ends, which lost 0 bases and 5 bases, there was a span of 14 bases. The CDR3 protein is CASSVDPYETYGYTF. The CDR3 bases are TGTGCCAGCAGCGTAGACCCCTACGAAACATATGGCTACACCTTC.

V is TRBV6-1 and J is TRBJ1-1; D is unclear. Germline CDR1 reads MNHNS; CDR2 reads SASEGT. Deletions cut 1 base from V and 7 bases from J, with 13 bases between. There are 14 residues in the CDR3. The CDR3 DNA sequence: TGTGCCAGCAGTGAAGTCTCTAAAGGAGGTGAAGCTTTCTTT. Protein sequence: CASSEVSKGGEAFF.

This chain's CDR3 is CASSIGGTGVTQETQYF. As DNA, the CDR3 is TGTGCCAGTAGTATAGGAGGGACAGGAGTAACCCAAGAGACCCAGTACTTC. J is TRBJ2-5 and V is TRBV19; TRBD1 agrees at 8 bases. CDR1 LNHDA and CDR2 SQIVND come from the germline V gene (reference sequence). V gave up 1 base and J gave up 1 base; unmatched junction bases: 8. The CDR3 has 17 amino acids.

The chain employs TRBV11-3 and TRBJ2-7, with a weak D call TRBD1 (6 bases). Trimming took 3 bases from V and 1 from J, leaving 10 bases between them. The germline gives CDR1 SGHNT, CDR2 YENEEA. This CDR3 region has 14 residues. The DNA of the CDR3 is TGTGCCAGCAGCTTGTACGGGACATCCTACGAGCAGTACTTC. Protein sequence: CASSLYGTSYEQYF.

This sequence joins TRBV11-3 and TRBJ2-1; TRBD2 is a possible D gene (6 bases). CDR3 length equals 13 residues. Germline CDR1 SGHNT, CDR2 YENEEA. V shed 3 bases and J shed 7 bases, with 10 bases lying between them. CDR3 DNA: TGTGCCAGCAGCTTGACCCGGGGGAATGAGCAGTTCTTC. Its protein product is CASSLTRGNEQFF.

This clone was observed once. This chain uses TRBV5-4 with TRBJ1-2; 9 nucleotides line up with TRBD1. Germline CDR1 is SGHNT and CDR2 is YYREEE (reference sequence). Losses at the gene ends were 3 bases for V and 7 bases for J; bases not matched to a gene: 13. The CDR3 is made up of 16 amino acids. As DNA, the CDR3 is TGTGCCAGCAGCTCCCCGGGACAGGGTCAGTATCGTGGCTACACCTTC. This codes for CASSSPGQGQYRGYTF.

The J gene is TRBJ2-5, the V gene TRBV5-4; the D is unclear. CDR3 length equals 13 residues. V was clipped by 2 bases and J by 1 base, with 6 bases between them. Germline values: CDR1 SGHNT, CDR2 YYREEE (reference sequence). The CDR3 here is CASSFNTQETQYF. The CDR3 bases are TGTGCCAGCAGCTTTAACACCCAAGAGACCCAGTACTTC.